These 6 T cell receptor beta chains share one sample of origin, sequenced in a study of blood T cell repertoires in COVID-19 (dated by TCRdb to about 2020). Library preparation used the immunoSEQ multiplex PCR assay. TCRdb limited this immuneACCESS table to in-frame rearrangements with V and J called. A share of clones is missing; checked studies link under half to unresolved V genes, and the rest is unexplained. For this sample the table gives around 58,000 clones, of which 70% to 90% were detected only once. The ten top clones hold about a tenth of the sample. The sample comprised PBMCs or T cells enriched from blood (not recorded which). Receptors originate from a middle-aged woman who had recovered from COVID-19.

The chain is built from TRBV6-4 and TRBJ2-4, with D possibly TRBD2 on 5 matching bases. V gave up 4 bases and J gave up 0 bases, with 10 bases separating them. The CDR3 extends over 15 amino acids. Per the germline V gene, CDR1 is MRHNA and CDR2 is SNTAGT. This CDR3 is CASSGTDLAKNIQYF. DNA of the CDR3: TGTGCCAGCAGTGGGACTGATCTAGCCAAAAACATTCAGTACTTC.

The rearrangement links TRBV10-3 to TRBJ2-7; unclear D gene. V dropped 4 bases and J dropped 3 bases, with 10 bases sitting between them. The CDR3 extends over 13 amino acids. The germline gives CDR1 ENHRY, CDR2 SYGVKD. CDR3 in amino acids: CAISVGADYEQYF. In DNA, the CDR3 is TGTGCCATCAGTGTTGGTGCAGACTACGAGCAGTACTTC.

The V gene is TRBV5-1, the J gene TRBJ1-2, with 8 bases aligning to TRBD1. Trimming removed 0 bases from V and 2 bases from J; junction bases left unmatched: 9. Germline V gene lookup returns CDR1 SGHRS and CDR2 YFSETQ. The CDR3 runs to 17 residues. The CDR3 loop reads CASSLAPGQGINYGYTF. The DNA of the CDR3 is TGCGCCAGCAGCTTGGCCCCCGGACAGGGAATAAACTATGGCTACACCTTC.

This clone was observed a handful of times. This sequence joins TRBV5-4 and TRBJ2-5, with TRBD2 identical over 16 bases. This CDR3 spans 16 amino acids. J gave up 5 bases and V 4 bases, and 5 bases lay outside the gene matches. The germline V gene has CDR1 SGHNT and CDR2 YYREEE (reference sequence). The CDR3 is CASSPGLAGGRETQYF. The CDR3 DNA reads TGTGCCAGCAGCCCGGGACTAGCGGGGGGGAGGGAGACCCAGTACTTC.

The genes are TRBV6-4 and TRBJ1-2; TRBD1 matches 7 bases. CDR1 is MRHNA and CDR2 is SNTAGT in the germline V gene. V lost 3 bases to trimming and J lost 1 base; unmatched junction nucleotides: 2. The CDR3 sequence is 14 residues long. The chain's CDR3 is CASSETGDNYGYTF. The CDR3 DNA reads TGTGCCAGCAGTGAAACAGGGGATAACTATGGCTACACCTTC.

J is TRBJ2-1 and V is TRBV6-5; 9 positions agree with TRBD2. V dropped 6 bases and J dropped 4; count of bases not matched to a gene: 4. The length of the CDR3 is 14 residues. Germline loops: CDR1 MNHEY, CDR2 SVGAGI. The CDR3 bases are TGTGCCAGCAGAGGTAGCGGGGGATACAATGAGCAGTTCTTC. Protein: CASRGSGGYNEQFF.